The 9 T cell receptor beta chains in this list originate from one sample, sequenced in a study of cytomegalovirus exposure and HLA in healthy donors. Vbeta (60) and Jbeta (13) primers were used in the PCR. Produced via immunoSEQ multiplex PCR; TCRdb's table is partial and in-frame only. The sample includes 140,000 to 150,000 clones, around 84% of them seen just once. The specimen sequenced was PBMCs. The receptor source for this set is a boy aged 2 to 9 in good health and CMV-seronegative.

This chain connects TRBV7-2 to TRBJ1-2; D unclear. The CDR3 runs 12 residues. V was trimmed by 5 bases and J by 7 bases, leaving 11 bases between them. Germline CDR1 SGHTA, CDR2 FQGNSA. For the CDR3, the DNA is TGTGCCAGCAGCGAAGACTCCAGTGGCTACACCTTC. It is translated as CASSEDSSGYTF.

This rearrangement joins TRBV18 to TRBJ1-5; TRBD1 matches 10 bases. Germline V lookup: CDR1 KGHSH, CDR2 LQKENI. This CDR3 spans 14 amino acids. V lost 5 bases to trimming and J lost 7 bases; unmatched junction nucleotides: 5. This chain's CDR3 is CASSTGTGDQPQHF. The CDR3 DNA sequence: TGTGCCAGCTCAACGGGGACAGGGGACCAGCCCCAGCATTTT.

This chain joins TRBV16 and TRBJ2-2; 7 bases fit TRBD1. With V trimmed by 5 bases and J by 0 bases, 0 bases remained unmatched. CDR1 is KGHSY and CDR2 is FQNENV in the germline V gene. The CDR3 loop spans 14 amino acids. Written as DNA, the CDR3 is TGTGCCAGCAGCGACAGGGCGAACACCGGGGAGCTGTTTTTT. Translation: CASSDRANTGELFF.

The rearrangement joins TRBV19 to TRBJ2-7, with 8 bases identical to TRBD1. V was clipped by 3 bases and J by 5 bases; unmatched bases: 6. Germline assignment: CDR1 LNHDA and CDR2 SQIVND (reference sequence). The CDR3 sequence is 14 residues long. The CDR3 DNA reads TGTGCCAGTAGTATGTGGACAGGGTCGAACGAGCAGTACTTC. Its protein is CASSMWTGSNEQYF.

The rearrangement uses TRBV9 and TRBJ2-3; D might be TRBD2 (6 bases). Trimming pared 0 bases from V and 5 bases from J, leaving 16 bases between. Germline V gene sequence: CDR1 SGDLS, CDR2 YYNGEE. The CDR3 has 16 amino acids. The CDR3 here is CASSVAGLRPRDTQYF. The CDR3 DNA sequence: TGTGCCAGCAGCGTAGCGGGACTTAGACCCAGAGATACGCAGTATTTT.

The chain employs TRBV27 and TRBJ1-6, with D perhaps matching TRBD1 (6 bases). Trimming took 5 bases from V and 13 from J, leaving 12 bases between them. Germline CDR1 reads MNHEY; CDR2 reads SMNVEV (reference sequence). This CDR3 contains 12 residues. CDR3 loop: CASSPRGSPLHF. The CDR3 coding sequence is TGTGCCAGCAGTCCCAGGGGCTCGCCCCTCCACTTT.

This sequence joins TRBV5-1 and TRBJ2-5, with 7 nucleotides matching TRBD2. With 3 bases clipped from V and 5 bases from J, the junction kept 10 bases outside the gene matches. The CDR3 extends over 15 amino acids. CDR1 is SGHRS, CDR2 YFSETQ, per germline. The CDR3 spells CASSYGTNGFETQYF. For the CDR3, the DNA is TGCGCCAGCAGCTACGGGACTAACGGGTTCGAGACCCAGTACTTC.

In nucleotides, the CDR3 is TGTGCCACCAGCAGAGATTATGCTATTGCGGATGAGCAGTTCTTC. Residues: CATSRDYAIADEQFF. The chain uses TRBV15 and TRBJ2-1; D not resolved. V lost 0 bases and J lost 8, with 14 bases in between. CDR3 length: 15 residues. Germline V gene lookup returns CDR1 LNHNV and CDR2 YYDKDF (reference sequence).

V usage is TRBV10-3 and J usage is TRBJ1-1, with 10 bases matching TRBD1. Trimming cost V 8 bases and J 5 bases; bases outside gene matches: 14. Germline V gene data show CDR1 as ENHRY and CDR2 as SYGVKD. The CDR3 has 16 residues. The CDR3 spells CAIQKGQGMGETEAFF. In DNA form, the CDR3 reads TGTGCCATCCAGAAGGGACAGGGGATGGGAGAGACTGAAGCTTTCTTT.